The rows below give T cell receptor beta chains drawn from one sample of a study of identical twins. Using its own MiXCR run on the 5' RACE reads, TCRdb lists one record per CDR3 protein. The sample shows 250,000 or so distinct CDR3 sequences, about 8.3% of them seen only once. In addition, the sample was reused for a study of yellow fever vaccine responses in identical twins.

Input material: CD8+ T cells sorted from blood. The receptors were gathered from a woman aged 18-35 years in good health. CDR3s leave out the opening cysteine and the closing phenylalanine or tryptophan. Fields, in order: V gene, CDR3 length, J gene, CDR3 protein.

TRBV20-1	11	TRBJ2-2	SASDYYTGELF
TRBV19	13	TRBJ2-7	ASSISYSEGNEQY
TRBV24-1	13	TRBJ1-5	ATSDGTGVVQPQH
TRBV9	15	TRBJ2-1	ASSVDSGLTIYNEQF
TRBV29-1	11	TRBJ2-1	SVGTGGLYEQF
TRBV7-9	11	TRBJ2-3	ASSLAVGVTQY
TRBV27	15	TRBJ2-3	ASSLSFWRESADTQY
TRBV12-2	14	TRBJ1-2	ASRLIGQTDIYGYT
TRBV7-8	14	TRBJ2-1	ASSLEAGGAFNEQF
TRBV16	13	TRBJ2-1	ASSQFTSGENEQF
TRBV7-7	13	TRBJ1-4	ASSQNQGYNEKLF
TRBV29-1	11	TRBJ2-1	SVELADYNEQF
TRBV7-8	11	TRBJ2-7	ASSPSGGYEQY
TRBV10-3	12	TRBJ2-1	AISESLVVNEQF
TRBV7-6	14	TRBJ2-7	ASSRYGVAGGYEQY
TRBV20-1	10	TRBJ1-1	SARPVGTEAF
TRBV7-8	12	TRBJ2-7	ASSVLAGQYEQY